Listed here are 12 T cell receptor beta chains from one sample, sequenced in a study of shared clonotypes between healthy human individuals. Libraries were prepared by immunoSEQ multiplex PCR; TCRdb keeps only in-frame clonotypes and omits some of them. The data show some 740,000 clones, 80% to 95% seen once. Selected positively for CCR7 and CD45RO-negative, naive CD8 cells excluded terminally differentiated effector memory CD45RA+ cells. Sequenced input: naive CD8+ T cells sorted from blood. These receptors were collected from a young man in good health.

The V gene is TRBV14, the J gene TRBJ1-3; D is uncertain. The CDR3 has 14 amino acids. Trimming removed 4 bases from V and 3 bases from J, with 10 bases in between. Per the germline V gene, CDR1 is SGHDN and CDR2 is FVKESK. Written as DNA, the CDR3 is TGTGCCAGCAGCCCCTGGACGATTGGAAACACCATATATTTT. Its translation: CASSPWTIGNTIYF.

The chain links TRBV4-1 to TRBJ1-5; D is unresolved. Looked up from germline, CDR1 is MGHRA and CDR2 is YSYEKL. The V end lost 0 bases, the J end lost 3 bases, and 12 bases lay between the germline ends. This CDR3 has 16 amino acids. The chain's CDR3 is CASSQDEGLANQPQHF. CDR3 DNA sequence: TGCGCCAGCAGCCAAGATGAAGGGTTGGCCAATCAGCCCCAGCATTTT.

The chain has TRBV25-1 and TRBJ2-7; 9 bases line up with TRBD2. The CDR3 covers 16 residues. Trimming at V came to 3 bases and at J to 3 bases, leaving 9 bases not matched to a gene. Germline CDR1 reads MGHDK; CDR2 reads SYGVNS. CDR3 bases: TGTGCCAGCAGTGACCAGAGACTAGCGGAGGACTACGAGCAGTACTTC. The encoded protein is CASSDQRLAEDYEQYF.

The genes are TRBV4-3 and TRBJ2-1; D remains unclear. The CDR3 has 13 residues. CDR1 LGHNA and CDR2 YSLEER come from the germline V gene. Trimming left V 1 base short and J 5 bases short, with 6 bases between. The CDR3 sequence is CASSQAVHNEQFF. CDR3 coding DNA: TGCGCCAGCAGCCAAGCGGTCCACAATGAGCAGTTCTTC.

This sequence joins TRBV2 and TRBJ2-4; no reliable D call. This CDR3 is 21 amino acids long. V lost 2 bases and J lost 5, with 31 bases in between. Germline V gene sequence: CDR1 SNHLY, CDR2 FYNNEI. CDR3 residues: CASSETSDSSQSLFGENIQYF. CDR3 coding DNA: TGTGCCAGCAGTGAAACAAGTGACTCATCACAATCCCTTTTTGGGGAAAACATTCAGTACTTC.

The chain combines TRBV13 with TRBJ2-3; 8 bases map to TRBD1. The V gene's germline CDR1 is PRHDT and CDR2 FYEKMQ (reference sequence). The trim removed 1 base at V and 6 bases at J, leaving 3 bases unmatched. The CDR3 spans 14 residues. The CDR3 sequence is CASSLDRGTDTQYF. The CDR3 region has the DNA TGTGCCAGCAGCTTAGACAGGGGGACGGATACGCAGTATTTT.

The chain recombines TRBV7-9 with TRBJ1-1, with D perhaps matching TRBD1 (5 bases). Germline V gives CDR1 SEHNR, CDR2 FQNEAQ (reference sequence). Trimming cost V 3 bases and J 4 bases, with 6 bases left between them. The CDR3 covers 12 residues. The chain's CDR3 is CASSFQGTEAFF. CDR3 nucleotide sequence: TGTGCCAGCAGCTTTCAGGGCACTGAAGCTTTCTTT.

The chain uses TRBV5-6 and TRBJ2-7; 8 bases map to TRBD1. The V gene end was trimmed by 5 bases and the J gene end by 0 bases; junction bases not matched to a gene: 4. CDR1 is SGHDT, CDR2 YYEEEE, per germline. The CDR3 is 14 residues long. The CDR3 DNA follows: TGTGCCAGCAGTAGGGACAGGAGCTCCTACGAGCAGTACTTC. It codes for CASSRDRSSYEQYF.

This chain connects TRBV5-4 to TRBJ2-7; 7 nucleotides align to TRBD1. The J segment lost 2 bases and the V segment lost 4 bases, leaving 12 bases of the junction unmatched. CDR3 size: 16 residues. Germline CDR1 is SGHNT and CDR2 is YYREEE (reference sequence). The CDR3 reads CASSPGPGQDPYEQYF. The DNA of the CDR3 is TGTGCCAGCAGCCCGGGTCCAGGACAGGACCCCTACGAGCAGTACTTC.

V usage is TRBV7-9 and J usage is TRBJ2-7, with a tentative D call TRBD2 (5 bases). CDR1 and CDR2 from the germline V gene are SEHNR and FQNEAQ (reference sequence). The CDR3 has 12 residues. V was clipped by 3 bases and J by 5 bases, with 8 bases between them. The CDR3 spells CASSFGRNEQYF. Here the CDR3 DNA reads TGTGCCAGCAGCTTTGGGAGAAACGAGCAGTACTTC.

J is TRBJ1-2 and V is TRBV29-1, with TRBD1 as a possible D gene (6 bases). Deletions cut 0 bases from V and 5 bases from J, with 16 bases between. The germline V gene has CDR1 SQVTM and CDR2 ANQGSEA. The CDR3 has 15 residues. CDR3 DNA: TGCAGCGTTGAAGATGGTAACAGGGCCGCGTATGGCTACACCTTC. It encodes CSVEDGNRAAYGYTF.

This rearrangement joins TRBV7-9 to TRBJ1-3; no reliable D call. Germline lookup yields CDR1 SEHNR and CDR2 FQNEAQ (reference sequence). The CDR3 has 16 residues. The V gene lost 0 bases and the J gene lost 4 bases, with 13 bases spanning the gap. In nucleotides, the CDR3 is TGTGCCAGCAGCTTAGCGCAGGAGGGTCTCGGAAACACCATATATTTT. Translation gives CASSLAQEGLGNTIYF.